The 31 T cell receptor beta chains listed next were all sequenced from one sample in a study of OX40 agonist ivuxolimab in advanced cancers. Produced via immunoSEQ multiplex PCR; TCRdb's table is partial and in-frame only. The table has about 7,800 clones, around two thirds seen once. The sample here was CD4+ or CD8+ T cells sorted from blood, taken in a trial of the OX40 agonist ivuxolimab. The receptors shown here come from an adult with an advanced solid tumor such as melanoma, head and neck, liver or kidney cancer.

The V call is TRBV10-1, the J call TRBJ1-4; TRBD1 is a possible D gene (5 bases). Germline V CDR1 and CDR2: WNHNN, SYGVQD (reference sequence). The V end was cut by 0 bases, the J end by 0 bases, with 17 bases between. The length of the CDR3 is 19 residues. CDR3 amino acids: CASSESTKTANPTNEKLFF. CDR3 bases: TGCGCCAGCAGTGAGTCGACTAAGACAGCGAACCCAACTAATGAAAAACTGTTTTTT.

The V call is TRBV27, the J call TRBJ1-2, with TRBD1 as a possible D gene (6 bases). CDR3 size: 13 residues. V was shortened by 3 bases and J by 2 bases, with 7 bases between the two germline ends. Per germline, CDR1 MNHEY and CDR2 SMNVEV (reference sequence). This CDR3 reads CASSLGQNYGYTF. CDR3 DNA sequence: TGTGCCAGCAGTTTGGGACAAAACTATGGCTACACCTTC.

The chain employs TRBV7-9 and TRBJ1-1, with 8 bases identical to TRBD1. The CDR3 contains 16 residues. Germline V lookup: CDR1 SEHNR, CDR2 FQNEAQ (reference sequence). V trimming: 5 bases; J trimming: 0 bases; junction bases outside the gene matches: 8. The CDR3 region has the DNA TGTGCCAGCAGCCCCCCAGGGGGCACGGTGAACACTGAAGCTTTCTTT. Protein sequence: CASSPPGGTVNTEAFF.

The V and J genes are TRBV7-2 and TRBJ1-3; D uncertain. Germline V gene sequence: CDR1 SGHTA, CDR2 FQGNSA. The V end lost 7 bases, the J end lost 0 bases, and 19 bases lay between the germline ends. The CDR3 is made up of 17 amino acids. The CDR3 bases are TGTGCCAGCAACTATAAAGGTACGGGTTTCTCTGGAAACACCATATATTTT. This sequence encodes CASNYKGTGFSGNTIYF.

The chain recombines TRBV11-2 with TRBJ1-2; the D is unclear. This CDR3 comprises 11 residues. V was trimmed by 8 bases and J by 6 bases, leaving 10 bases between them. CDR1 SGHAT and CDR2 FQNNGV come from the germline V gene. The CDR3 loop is CASLTEDGYTF. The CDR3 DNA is TGTGCCAGCCTCACAGAGGATGGCTACACCTTC. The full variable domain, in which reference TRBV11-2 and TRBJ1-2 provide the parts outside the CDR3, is EAGVAQSPRYKIIEKRQSVAFWCNPISGHATLYWYQQILGQGPKLLIQFQNNGVVDDSQLPKDRFSAERLKGVDSTLKIQPAKLEDSAVYLCASLTEDGYTFGSGTRLTVV.

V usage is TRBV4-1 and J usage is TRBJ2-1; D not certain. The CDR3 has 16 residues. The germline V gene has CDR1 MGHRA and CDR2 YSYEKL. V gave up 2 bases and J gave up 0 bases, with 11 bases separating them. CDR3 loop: CASSQRNSISYNEQFF. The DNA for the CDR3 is TGCGCCAGCAGCCAAAGGAATTCCATCTCCTACAATGAGCAGTTCTTC.

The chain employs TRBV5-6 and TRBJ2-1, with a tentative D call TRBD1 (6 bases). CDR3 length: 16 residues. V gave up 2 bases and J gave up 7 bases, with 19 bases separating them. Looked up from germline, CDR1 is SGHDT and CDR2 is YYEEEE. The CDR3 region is CASSLHRSDSGNEQFF. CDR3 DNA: TGTGCCAGCAGCTTACACCGCTCGGACAGCGGAAATGAGCAGTTCTTC.

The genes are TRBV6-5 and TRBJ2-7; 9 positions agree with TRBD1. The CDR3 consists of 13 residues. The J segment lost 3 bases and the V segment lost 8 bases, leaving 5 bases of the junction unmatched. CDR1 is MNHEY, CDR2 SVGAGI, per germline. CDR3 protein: CASRTGEYYEQYF. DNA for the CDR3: TGTGCCAGCCGGACAGGGGAATACTACGAGCAGTACTTC.

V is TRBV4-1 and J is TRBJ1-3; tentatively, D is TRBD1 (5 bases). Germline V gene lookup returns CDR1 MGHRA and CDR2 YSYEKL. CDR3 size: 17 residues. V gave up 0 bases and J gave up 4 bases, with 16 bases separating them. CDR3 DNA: TGCGCCAGCAGCCAAGAGGACACCCTAACTAAAGGAAACACCATATATTTT. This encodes CASSQEDTLTKGNTIYF.

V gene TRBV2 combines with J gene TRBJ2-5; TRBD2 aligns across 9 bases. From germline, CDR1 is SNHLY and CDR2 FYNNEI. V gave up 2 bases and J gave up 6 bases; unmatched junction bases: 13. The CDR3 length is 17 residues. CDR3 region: CASSEPIAGAIKKTQYF. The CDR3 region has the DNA TGTGCCAGCAGTGAACCGATAGCGGGAGCAATTAAAAAGACCCAGTACTTC.

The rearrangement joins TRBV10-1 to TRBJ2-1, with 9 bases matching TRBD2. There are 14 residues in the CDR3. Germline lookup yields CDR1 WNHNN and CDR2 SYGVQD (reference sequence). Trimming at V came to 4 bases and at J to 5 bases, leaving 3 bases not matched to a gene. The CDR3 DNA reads TGCGCCAGCAGTGCCAGCGGGAGGAACAATGAGCAGTTCTTC. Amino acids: CASSASGRNNEQFF.

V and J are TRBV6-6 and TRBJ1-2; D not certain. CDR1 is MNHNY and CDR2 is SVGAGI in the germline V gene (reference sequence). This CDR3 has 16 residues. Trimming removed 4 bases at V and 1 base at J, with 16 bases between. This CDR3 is CASSSLTTPFNYGYTF. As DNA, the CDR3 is TGTGCCAGCAGTTCACTCACGACACCTTTTAACTATGGCTACACCTTC.

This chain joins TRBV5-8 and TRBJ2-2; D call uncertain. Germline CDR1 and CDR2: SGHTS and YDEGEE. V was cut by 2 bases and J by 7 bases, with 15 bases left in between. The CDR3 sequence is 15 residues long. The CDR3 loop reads CASSLWSEADGELFF. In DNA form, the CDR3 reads TGTGCCAGCAGCTTATGGAGCGAGGCGGACGGGGAGCTGTTTTTT.

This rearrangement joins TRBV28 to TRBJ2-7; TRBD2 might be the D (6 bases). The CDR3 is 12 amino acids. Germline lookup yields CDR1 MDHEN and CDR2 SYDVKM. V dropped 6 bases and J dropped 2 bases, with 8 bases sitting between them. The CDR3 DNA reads TGTGCCAGCAGGGGACTCACCTACGAGCAGTACTTC. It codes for CASRGLTYEQYF.

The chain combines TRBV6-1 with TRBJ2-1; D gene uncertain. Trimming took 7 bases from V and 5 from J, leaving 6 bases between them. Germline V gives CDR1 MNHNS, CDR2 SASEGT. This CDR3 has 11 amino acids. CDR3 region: CASTYNNEQFF. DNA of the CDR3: TGTGCCAGCACCTATAACAATGAGCAGTTCTTC.

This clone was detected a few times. CDR3 DNA: TGTGCCAGCAGCTTGAGTGTTGATACGCAGTATTTT. The encoded protein is CASSLSVDTQYF. The chain couples TRBV5-6 to TRBJ2-3; D unclear. Germline CDR1 is SGHDT and CDR2 is YYEEEE. V dropped 1 base and J dropped 6 bases, with 6 bases sitting between them. This CDR3 is built from 12 residues.

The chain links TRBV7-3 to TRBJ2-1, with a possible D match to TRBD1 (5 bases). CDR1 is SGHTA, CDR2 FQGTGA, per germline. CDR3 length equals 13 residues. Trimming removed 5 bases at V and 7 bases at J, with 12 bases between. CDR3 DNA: TGTGCCAGCAGCCTTGGGGCTATTAATGAGCAGTTCTTC. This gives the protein CASSLGAINEQFF. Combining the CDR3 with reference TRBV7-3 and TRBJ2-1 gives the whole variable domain GAGVSQTPSNKVTEKGKYVELRCDPISGHTALYWYRQSLGQGPEFLIYFQGTGAADDSGLPNDRFFAVRPEGSVSTLKIQRTERGDSAVYLCASSLGAINEQFFGPGTRLTVL.

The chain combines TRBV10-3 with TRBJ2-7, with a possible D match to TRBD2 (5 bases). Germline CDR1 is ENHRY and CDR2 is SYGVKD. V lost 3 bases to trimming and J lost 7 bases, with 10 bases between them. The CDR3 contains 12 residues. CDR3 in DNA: TGTGCCATCAGTGACGGGGAAGGGGAGCAGTACTTC. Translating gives CAISDGEGEQYF.

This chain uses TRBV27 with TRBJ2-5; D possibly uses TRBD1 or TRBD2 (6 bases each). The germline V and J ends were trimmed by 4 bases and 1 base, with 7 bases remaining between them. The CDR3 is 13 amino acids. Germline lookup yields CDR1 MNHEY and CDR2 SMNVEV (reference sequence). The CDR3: CASSWGAQETQYF. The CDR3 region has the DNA TGTGCCAGCAGTTGGGGGGCCCAAGAGACCCAGTACTTC.

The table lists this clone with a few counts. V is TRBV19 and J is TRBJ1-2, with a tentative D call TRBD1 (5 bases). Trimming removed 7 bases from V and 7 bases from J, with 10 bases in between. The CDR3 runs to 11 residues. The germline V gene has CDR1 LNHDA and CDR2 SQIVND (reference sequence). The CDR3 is CASNAGTGYTF. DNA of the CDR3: TGTGCCAGTAATGCGGGGACTGGCTACACCTTC.

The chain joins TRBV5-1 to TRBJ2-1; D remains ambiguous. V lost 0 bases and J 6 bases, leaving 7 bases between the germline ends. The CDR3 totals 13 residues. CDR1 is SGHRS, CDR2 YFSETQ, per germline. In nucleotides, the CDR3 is TGCGCCAGCAGCTTGGACTATTTCAATGAGCAGTTCTTC. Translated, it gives CASSLDYFNEQFF. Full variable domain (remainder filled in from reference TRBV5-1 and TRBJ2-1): KAGVTQTPRYLIKTRGQQVTLSCSPISGHRSVSWYQQTPGQGLQFLFEYFSETQRNKGNFPGRFSGRQFSNSRSEMNVSTLELGDSALYLCASSLDYFNEQFFGPGTRLTVL.

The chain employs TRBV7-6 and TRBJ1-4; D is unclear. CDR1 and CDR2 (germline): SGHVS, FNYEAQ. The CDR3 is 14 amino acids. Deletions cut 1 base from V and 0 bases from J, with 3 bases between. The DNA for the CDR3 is TGTGCCAGCAGCTTAGAGGCAACTAATGAAAAACTGTTTTTT. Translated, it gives CASSLEATNEKLFF.

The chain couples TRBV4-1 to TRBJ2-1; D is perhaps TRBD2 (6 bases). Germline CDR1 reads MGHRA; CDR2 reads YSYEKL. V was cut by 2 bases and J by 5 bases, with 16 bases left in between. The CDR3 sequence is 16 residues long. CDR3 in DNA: TGCGCCAGCAGCCAACTCCGGGACTCGGGTCACAATGAGCAGTTCTTC. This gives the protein CASSQLRDSGHNEQFF.

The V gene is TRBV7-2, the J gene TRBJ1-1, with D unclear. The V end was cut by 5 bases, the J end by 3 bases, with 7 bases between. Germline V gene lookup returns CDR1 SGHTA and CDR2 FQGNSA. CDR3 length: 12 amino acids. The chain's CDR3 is CASSPSDTEAFF. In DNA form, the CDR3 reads TGTGCCAGCAGCCCTTCAGACACTGAAGCTTTCTTT.

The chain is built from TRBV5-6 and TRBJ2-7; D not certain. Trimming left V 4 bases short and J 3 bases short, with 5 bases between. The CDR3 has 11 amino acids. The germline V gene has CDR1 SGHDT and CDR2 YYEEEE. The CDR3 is CASSRRYEQYF. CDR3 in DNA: TGTGCCAGCAGCCGCCGCTACGAGCAGTACTTC.

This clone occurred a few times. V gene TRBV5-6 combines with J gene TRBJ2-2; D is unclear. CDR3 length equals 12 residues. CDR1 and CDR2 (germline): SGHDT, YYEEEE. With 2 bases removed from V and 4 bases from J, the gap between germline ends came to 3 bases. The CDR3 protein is CASSFATGELFF. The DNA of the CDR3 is TGTGCCAGCAGCTTTGCCACCGGGGAGCTGTTTTTT.

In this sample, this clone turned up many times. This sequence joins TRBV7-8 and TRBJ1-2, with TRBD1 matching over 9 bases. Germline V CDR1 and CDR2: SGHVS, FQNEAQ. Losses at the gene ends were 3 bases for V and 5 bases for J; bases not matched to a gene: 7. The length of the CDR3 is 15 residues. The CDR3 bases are TGTGCCAGCAGCTTGGGACAGGGTGGTTGGTATGGCTACACCTTC. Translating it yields CASSLGQGGWYGYTF.

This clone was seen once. CDR3 amino acids: CASSLDTRRYEQYF. The CDR3 bases are TGTGCCAGCAGCTTAGATACTAGACGCTACGAGCAGTACTTC. J is TRBJ2-7 and V is TRBV7-9; perhaps TRBD2 as D (5 bases). The CDR3 is 14 residues long. Trimming took off 1 base at V and 3 bases at J, with 10 bases between the two ends. Germline V gives CDR1 SEHNR, CDR2 FQNEAQ (reference sequence).

Here the CDR3 reads CASSLGSGELFF. The CDR3 DNA reads as TGTGCCAGCAGTTTGGGGTCCGGGGAGCTGTTTTTT. The gene calls are TRBV27 and TRBJ2-2, with D uncertain. This CDR3 comprises 12 residues. V was pared by 3 bases and J by 6 bases, with 5 bases between. Germline CDR1 reads MNHEY; CDR2 reads SMNVEV (reference sequence).

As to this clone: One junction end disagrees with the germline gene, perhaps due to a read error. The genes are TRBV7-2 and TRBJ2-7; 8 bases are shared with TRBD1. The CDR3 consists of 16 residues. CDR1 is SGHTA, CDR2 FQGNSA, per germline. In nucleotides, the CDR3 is TGCGCCAGCAGCCAAGGTTTCCGGGACAGGTCCTACGAGCAGTACTTC. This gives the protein CASSQGFRDRSYEQYF.

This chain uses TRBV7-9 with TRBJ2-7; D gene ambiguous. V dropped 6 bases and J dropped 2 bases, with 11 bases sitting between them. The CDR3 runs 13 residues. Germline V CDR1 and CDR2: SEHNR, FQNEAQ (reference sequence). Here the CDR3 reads CASRSTATYEQYF. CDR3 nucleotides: TGTGCCAGCAGGTCAACGGCCACCTACGAGCAGTACTTC.